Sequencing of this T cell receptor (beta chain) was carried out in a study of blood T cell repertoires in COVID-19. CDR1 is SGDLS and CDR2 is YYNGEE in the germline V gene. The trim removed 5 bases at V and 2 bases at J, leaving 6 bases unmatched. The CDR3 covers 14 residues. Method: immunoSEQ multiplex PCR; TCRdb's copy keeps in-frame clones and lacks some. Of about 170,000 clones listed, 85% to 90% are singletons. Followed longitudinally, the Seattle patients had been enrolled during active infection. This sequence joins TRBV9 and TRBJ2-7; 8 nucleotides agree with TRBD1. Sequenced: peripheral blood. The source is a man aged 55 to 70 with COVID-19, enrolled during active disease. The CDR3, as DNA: TGTGCCAGCAGTACCGGGACAGGTCCCTACGAGCAGTACTTC. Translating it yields CASSTGTGPYEQYF.